This T cell receptor (beta chain) was sequenced during a study of blood T cells in healthy people across ages. This clonotype was observed at least ten times. Primers used in a second PCR of roughly 7 to 12 cycles were a sample-barcoded 5' primer and a J-beta primer mix. Each TCR beta cDNA got a 12-nucleotide random molecular identifier. TCRdb re-called the 5' RACE reads with MiXCR, one entry per CDR3 protein. This sample has 850,000 or so distinct CDR3 sequences, with about 28% found just once. Specimen: blood. This TCR derives from a woman aged 80 or over in good health.

DNA of the CDR3: TGCAGTGCTCAACAGGGGTCCACAGATACGCAGTATTTT. Protein sequence: CSAQQGSTDTQYF. The chain combines TRBV20-1 with TRBJ2-3; 7 nucleotides match TRBD1. Germline CDR1 DFQATT, CDR2 SNEGSKA (reference sequence). The CDR3 sequence is 13 residues long. J gave up 2 bases and V 5 bases, and 4 bases lay outside the gene matches.